The 15 T cell receptor beta chains below come from one sample, sequenced in a study of technical replicates of blood from several donors. Here immunoSEQ multiplex PCR was the method, and the copy in TCRdb shows in-frame clones only, minus some. The data show 60,000 to 80,000 clones, 92% seen once. The sample taken for sequencing was T cells isolated from PBMCs. These receptors all stem from a human donor in good health.

This chain joins TRBV28 and TRBJ1-1; D is ambiguous. Deletions cut 5 bases from V and 3 bases from J, with 16 bases between. The CDR3 consists of 15 residues. The V gene's germline CDR1 is MDHEN and CDR2 SYDVKM. The CDR3 DNA reads as TGTGCCAGCAGTAGCTATTCGGTGAGAGACACTGAAGCTTTCTTT. Its translation is CASSSYSVRDTEAFF.

This clone was seen just once. The genes are TRBV14 and TRBJ2-1; D not certain. Germline CDR1 is SGHDN and CDR2 is FVKESK. V lost 2 bases, J lost 3 bases, and 14 bases lay in between. The CDR3 sequence is 16 residues long. CDR3 amino acids: CASSQIGGASYNEQFF. The CDR3 DNA reads as TGTGCCAGCAGCCAAATTGGCGGCGCGAGCTACAATGAGCAGTTCTTC.

The gene calls are TRBV7-3 and TRBJ1-2; TRBD1 aligns across 9 bases. V was clipped by 1 base and J by 3 bases; unmatched bases: 6. Germline loops: CDR1 SGHTA, CDR2 FQGTGA. CDR3 length: 16 residues. CDR3 region: CASSLNPRTGDYGYTF. In DNA, the CDR3 is TGTGCCAGCAGCTTAAACCCGCGGACAGGGGACTATGGCTACACCTTC.

The table lists this clone with a few counts. The rearrangement uses TRBV28 and TRBJ1-1; D not resolved. The CDR3 sequence is 16 residues long. Trimming cost V 5 bases and J 0 bases, with 16 bases left between them. Germline V CDR1 and CDR2: MDHEN, SYDVKM. The CDR3 nucleotides read TGTGCCAGCAGTGCCCCTGTGACTTCGATGAACACTGAAGCTTTCTTT. Translating it yields CASSAPVTSMNTEAFF.

CDR3 amino acids: CASSALAVNNEQFF. DNA of the CDR3: TGCGCCAGCAGTGCCCTAGCGGTTAACAATGAGCAGTTCTTC. This sequence joins TRBV10-2 and TRBJ2-1; 7 nucleotides match TRBD2. Germline trimming cut 4 bases from V and 5 bases from J; bases unmatched to any gene: 5. The CDR3 runs 14 residues. The germline CDR1 and CDR2 sequences are WSHSY and SAAADI.

The V and J genes are TRBV7-3 and TRBJ1-1; D call uncertain. The ends were cut back, 3 bases at V and 3 bases at J, with 8 bases in the middle. Germline-derived CDR1 and CDR2 are SGHTA and FQGTGA. The CDR3 totals 13 residues. CDR3 amino acids: CASSFSLDTEAFF. CDR3 in DNA: TGTGCCAGCAGCTTTAGTCTTGACACTGAAGCTTTCTTT.

The V gene is TRBV29-1, the J gene TRBJ2-7, with 9 bases identical to TRBD1. Germline V gene sequence: CDR1 SQVTM, CDR2 ANQGSEA. The CDR3 has 15 residues. J lost 4 bases, V lost 6 bases, and 13 bases had no gene match. CDR3 sequence reads: CSVKSYRDREYEQYF. CDR3 DNA sequence: TGCAGCGTGAAGAGCTACCGGGACAGGGAATACGAGCAGTACTTC.

The chain combines TRBV28 with TRBJ2-1; 10 nucleotides align to TRBD1. The J segment lost 4 bases and the V segment lost 6 bases, leaving 12 bases of the junction unmatched. The germline V gene has CDR1 MDHEN and CDR2 SYDVKM. The CDR3 consists of 17 residues. The CDR3 nucleotides read TGTGCCAGCAGGTCGACCCCCGGGACAGGGGTATACAATGAGCAGTTCTTC. It encodes CASRSTPGTGVYNEQFF.

The chain is built from TRBV7-3 and TRBJ2-2, with 14 bases that match TRBD2. Germline CDR1 reads SGHTA; CDR2 reads FQGTGA. This CDR3 contains 16 residues. J gave up 4 bases and V 5 bases, and 3 bases lay outside the gene matches. CDR3 coding DNA: TGTGCCAGCAGCACCGGACTAGCGGGAGGCACCGGGGAGCTGTTTTTT. Translating gives CASSTGLAGGTGELFF.

The chain employs TRBV2 and TRBJ1-1; D perhaps matches TRBD1 (5 bases). This CDR3 is built from 15 residues. The V and J ends lost 4 bases and 4 bases respectively, with 16 bases between them. Germline V gives CDR1 SNHLY, CDR2 FYNNEI. In nucleotides, the CDR3 is TGTGCCAGCAGTGCCGCGGAGGGGCTTTCCACTGAAGCTTTCTTT. It encodes CASSAAEGLSTEAFF.

The table lists this clone with a count of one. The rearrangement uses TRBV18 and TRBJ2-1; 8 bases are a match to TRBD1. The CDR3 covers 13 residues. J was trimmed by 6 bases and V by 2 bases; bases with no gene match: 0. From germline, CDR1 is KGHSH and CDR2 LQKENI. Here the CDR3 DNA reads TGTGCCAGCTCACCAACAGGGGGCAATGAGCAGTTCTTC. Translated: CASSPTGGNEQFF.

The V gene is TRBV13, the J gene TRBJ2-5; D possibly corresponds to TRBD2 (6 bases). With 0 bases removed from V and 3 bases from J, the gap between germline ends came to 17 bases. Germline assignment: CDR1 PRHDT and CDR2 FYEKMQ (reference sequence). The CDR3 contains 17 residues. This CDR3 reads CASSLGRAAGLKETQYF. CDR3 DNA sequence: TGTGCCAGCAGCTTAGGTCGTGCAGCGGGCCTTAAAGAGACCCAGTACTTC.

The genes are TRBV27 and TRBJ1-1, with 7 bases identical to TRBD1. CDR1 and CDR2 from the germline V gene are MNHEY and SMNVEV (reference sequence). After removal of 3 bases from V and 4 bases from J, the junction contained 5 bases not matched to a gene. CDR3 length: 14 residues. The DNA of the CDR3 is TGTGCCAGCAGTTTGTCAGGGGGTTTCACTGAAGCTTTCTTT. It is translated as CASSLSGGFTEAFF.

V usage is TRBV9 and J usage is TRBJ2-3, with D perhaps matching TRBD2 (6 bases). CDR1 SGDLS and CDR2 YYNGEE come from the germline V gene. The CDR3 has 14 amino acids. The V end was cut by 0 bases, the J end by 5 bases, with 10 bases between. CDR3 in amino acids: CASSVVAVVDTQYF. The DNA of the CDR3 is TGTGCCAGCAGCGTAGTAGCGGTTGTAGATACGCAGTATTTT.

The CDR3 nucleotides are TGCAGCGTTGGGGACTACTATGGCTACACCTTC. This encodes CSVGDYYGYTF. The V and J genes are TRBV29-1 and TRBJ1-2; D is perhaps TRBD1 (5 bases). Trimming stripped 4 bases from V and 3 bases from J, with 6 bases between. Germline CDR1 is SQVTM and CDR2 is ANQGSEA. This CDR3 is 11 amino acids long.